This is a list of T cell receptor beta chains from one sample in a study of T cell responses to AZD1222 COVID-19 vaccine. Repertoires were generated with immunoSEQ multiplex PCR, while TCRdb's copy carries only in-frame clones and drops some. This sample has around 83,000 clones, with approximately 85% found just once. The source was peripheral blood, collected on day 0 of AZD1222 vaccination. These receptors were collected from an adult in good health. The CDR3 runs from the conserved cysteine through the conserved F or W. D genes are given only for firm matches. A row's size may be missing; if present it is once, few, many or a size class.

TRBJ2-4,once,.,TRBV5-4,CASSFQESTDIQYF,TGTGCCAGCAGCTTTCAGGAGAGTACTGACATTCAGTACTTC
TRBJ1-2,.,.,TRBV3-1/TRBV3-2,CASSQGDYGYTF,TGTGCCAGCAGCCAGGGGGACTATGGCTACACCTTC
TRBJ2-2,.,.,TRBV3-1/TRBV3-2,CASSQESGELFF,TGTGCCAGCAGCCAAGAGTCCGGGGAGCTGTTTTTT
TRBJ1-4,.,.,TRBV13,CASSLGSNEKLFF,TGTGCCAGCAGCTTAGGGAGTAATGAAAAACTGTTTTTT
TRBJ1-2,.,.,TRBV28,CASSLDPHGYTF,TGTGCCAGCAGTTTGGATCCTCATGGCTACACCTTC
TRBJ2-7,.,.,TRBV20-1,CSAGAYEQYF,TGCAGTGCAGGGGCCTACGAGCAGTACTTC
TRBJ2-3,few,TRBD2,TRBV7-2,CASSSPQLAGGADTQYF,TGTGCCAGCAGCTCCCCTCAACTAGCGGGAGGAGCAGATACGCAGTATTTT
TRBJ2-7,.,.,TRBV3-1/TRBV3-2,CASSHDKVVGTYEQYF,TGTGCCAGCAGCCATGACAAAGTGGTGGGTACCTACGAGCAGTACTTC
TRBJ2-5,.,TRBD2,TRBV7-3,CASSLMGGRQETQYF,TGTGCCAGCAGCTTAATGGGGGGGAGGCAAGAGACCCAGTACTTC
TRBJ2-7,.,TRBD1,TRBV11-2,CASSSRRNTDRAEQYF,TGTGCCAGCAGCTCGAGACGCAATACAGACAGGGCCGAGCAGTACTTC
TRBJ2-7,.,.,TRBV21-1,CASPGMPTSLYEQYF,TGTGCCAGCCCAGGTATGCCTACTAGTTTGTACGAGCAGTACTTC
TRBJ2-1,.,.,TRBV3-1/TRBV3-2,CASSQGVTYNEQFF,TGTGCCAGCAGCCAAGGGGTTACCTACAATGAGCAGTTCTTC
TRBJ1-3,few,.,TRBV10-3,CAISALDRRTGNTIYF,TGTGCCATCAGTGCCTTAGACAGGCGGACTGGAAACACCATATATTTT
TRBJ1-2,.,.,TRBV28,CAMSGRYYGYTF,TGTGCCATGTCCGGGAGATACTATGGCTACACCTTC
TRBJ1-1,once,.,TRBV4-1,CASSQPAQTGVVPEAFF,TGCGCCAGCAGCCAACCGGCTCAGACAGGTGTAGTTCCAGAAGCTTTCTTT
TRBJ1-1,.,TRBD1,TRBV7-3,CASSPTGAGEAFF,TGTGCCAGCAGCCCCACAGGGGCGGGTGAAGCTTTCTTT
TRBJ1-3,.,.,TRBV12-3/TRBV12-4,CASSPQSGNTIYF,TGTGCCAGCAGTCCCCAGTCTGGAAACACCATATATTTT
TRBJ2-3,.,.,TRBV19,CASSILGGGADTQYF,TGTGCCAGTAGTATTCTCGGTGGCGGCGCAGATACGCAGTATTTT
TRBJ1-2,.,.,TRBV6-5,CASSTAWGQSGYTF,TGTGCCAGCAGTACCGCTTGGGGGCAGAGTGGCTACACCTTC
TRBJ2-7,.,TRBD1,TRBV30,CAWTTGGAYEQYF,TGTGCCTGGACAACAGGGGGCGCCTACGAGCAGTACTTC
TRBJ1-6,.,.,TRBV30,CAWSVAPRAGNSPLHF,TGTGCCTGGAGTGTAGCACCCCGGGCAGGGAATTCACCCCTCCACTTT
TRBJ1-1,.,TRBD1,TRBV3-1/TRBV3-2,CASSQEGRGTGNTEAFF,TGTGCCAGCAGCCAAGAAGGAAGGGGGACAGGGAACACTGAAGCTTTCTTT
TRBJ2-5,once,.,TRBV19,CASSFGRENGETQYF,TGTGCCAGTAGTTTTGGCCGGGAGAATGGAGAGACCCAGTACTTC
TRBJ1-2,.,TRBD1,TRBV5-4,CASRFDRVGNYGYTF,TGTGCCAGCAGGTTTGACAGGGTTGGGAACTATGGCTACACCTTC
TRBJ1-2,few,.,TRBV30,CAWSTRIYGYTF,TGTGCCTGGAGTACCCGGATCTATGGCTACACCTTC
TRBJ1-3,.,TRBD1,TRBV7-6,CASSPGGWGSGNTIYF,TGTGCCAGCAGCCCAGGGGGTTGGGGATCTGGAAACACCATATATTTT
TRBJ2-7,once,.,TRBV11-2,CASSLGGTESYEQYF,TGTGCCAGCAGCTTAGGGGGAACAGAGTCCTACGAGCAGTACTTC
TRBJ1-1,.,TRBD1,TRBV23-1,CASSHGQGRTEAFF,TGCGCCAGCAGTCACGGACAGGGTAGAACTGAAGCTTTCTTT
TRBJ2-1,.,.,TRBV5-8,CASSSRSGLYNEQFF,TGTGCCAGCAGCTCCCGTTCGGGCCTGTACAATGAGCAGTTCTTC
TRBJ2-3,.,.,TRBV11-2,CASSLGDLYTDTQYF,TGTGCCAGCAGCCTAGGGGACTTATACACAGATACGCAGTATTTT
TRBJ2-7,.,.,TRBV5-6,CASSERDSRPSEQYF,TGTGCCAGCAGCGAACGGGACTCACGCCCTAGCGAGCAGTACTTC
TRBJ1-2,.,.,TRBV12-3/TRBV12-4,CASRARAGYTF,TGTGCCAGCAGGGCCAGGGCGGGCTACACCTTC
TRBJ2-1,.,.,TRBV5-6,CASSWAVGNEQFF,TGTGCCAGCAGCTGGGCGGTGGGCAATGAGCAGTTCTTC
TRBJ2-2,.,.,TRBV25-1,CASRGGGTPVTGELFF,TGTGCCAGCAGGGGGGGTGGGACACCTGTCACCGGGGAGCTGTTTTTT
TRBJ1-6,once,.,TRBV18,CASSPGKGSPLHF,TGTGCCAGCTCACCAGGGAAGGGGTCACCCCTCCACTTT
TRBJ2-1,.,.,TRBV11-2,CASRTQEASAEQFF,TGTGCCAGCAGAACCCAAGAGGCTAGCGCGGAGCAGTTCTTC
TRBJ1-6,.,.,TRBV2,CASTQGGSQGSPLHF,TGTGCCAGCACCCAAGGGGGGAGCCAAGGGTCACCCCTCCACTTT
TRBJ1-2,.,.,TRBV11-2,CASSPGHGFYGYTF,TGTGCCAGCAGCCCGGGACACGGCTTCTATGGCTACACCTTC
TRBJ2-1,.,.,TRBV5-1,CASSFFGRPDRNEQFF,TGCGCCAGCAGCTTTTTCGGCAGGCCGGATAGGAATGAGCAGTTCTTC
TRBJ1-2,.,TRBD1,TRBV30,CAWSYGFRDREFYGYTF,TGTGCCTGGAGTTATGGATTCCGGGACAGGGAGTTTTATGGCTACACCTTC
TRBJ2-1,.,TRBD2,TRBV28,CASSQWTSGVHEQFF,TGTGCCAGCAGTCAATGGACTAGCGGCGTGCATGAGCAGTTCTTC
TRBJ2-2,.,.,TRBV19,CASSPSPTGLFF,TGTGCCAGTAGCCCTTCCCCAACAGGGCTGTTTTTT
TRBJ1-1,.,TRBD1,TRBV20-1,CSASIPQGGRSTEAFF,TGCAGTGCGAGTATTCCCCAGGGGGGGAGGTCCACTGAAGCTTTCTTT
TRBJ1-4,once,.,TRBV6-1,CASSEPPVLTLMTEKLFF,TGTGCCAGCAGTGAACCCCCCGTACTGACTCTAATGACTGAAAAACTGTTTTTT
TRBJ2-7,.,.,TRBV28,CASRTTGSDYEQYF,TGTGCCAGCAGAACAACAGGTTCAGATTACGAGCAGTACTTC
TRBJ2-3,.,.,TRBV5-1,CASSLGSDGTDTQYF,TGCGCCAGCAGCTTGGGGTCAGATGGCACGGATACGCAGTATTTT
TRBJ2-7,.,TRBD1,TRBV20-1,CSASKGTGTYEQYF,TGCAGTGCTAGTAAAGGGACAGGAACCTACGAGCAGTACTTC
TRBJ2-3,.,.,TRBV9,CASSVTDRTDTQYF,TGTGCCAGCAGCGTAACGGACCGCACAGATACGCAGTATTTT
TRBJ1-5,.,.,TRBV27,CASSLFRGSNQPQHF,TGTGCCAGCAGTTTATTCAGGGGTAGCAATCAGCCCCAGCATTTT
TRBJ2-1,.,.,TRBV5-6,CASSLPTNSYNEQFF,TGTGCCAGCAGCCTTCCGACCAACTCCTACAATGAGCAGTTCTTC
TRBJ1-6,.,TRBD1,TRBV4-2,CASSQEGTGGHSPLHF,TGTGCCAGCAGCCAAGAGGGGACAGGAGGACATTCACCCCTCCACTTT
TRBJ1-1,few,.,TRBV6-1,CASSEGVILLTGAFF,TGTGCCAGCAGTGAAGGTGTCATACTGCTAACGGGGGCTTTCTTT
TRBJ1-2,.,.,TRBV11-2,CASSLGPLTTANYGYTF,TGTGCCAGCAGCTTAGGGCCCCTCACGACAGCTAACTATGGCTACACCTTC
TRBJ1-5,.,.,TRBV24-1,CATSGQQSNQPQHF,TGTGCCACCAGTGGACAGCAAAGCAATCAGCCCCAGCATTTT
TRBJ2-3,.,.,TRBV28,CASSLGGDTQYF,TGTGCCAGCAGTTTAGGCGGGGATACGCAGTATTTT
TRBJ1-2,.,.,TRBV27,CASSPTQKLKKGNNYGYTF,TGTGCCAGCAGTCCGACGCAGAAACTCAAAAAGGGTAACAACTATGGCTACACCTTC
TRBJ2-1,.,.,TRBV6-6,CASSYSVDFLDEQFF,TGTGCCAGCAGTTACTCGGTCGACTTCTTGGATGAGCAGTTCTTC
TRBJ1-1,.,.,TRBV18,CASSLQARRTEAFF,TGTGCCAGCTCACTTCAGGCGCGGCGTACTGAAGCTTTCTTT
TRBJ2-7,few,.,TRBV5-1,CASSTRQEAYEQYF,TGCGCCAGCAGCACTAGACAGGAGGCCTACGAGCAGTACTTC